The present TCR beta chain was sequenced within a study of blood T cell repertoires in COVID-19. As for the study in general: T cells, B-cell-depleted T cells, or PBMCs provided the cDNA or gDNA that served as material.

Here immunoSEQ multiplex PCR was the method, and the copy in TCRdb shows in-frame clones only, minus some. The data show 70,000 to 90,000 clones, more than 80% seen once. V was trimmed by 8 bases and J by 3 bases, leaving 7 bases between them. CDR1 and CDR2 from the germline V gene are MNHEY and SVGAGI. The CDR3 spans 11 residues. Sequenced material: peripheral blood. This TCR derives from a woman in her sixties with acute or convalescent COVID-19. The chain combines TRBV6-5 with TRBJ1-2; D is uncertain. The CDR3 sequence: CASSGDYGYTF. As DNA, the CDR3 is TGTGCCAGCTCAGGCGACTATGGCTACACCTTC.